Listed below are T cell receptor beta chains from one sample, sequenced in a study of blood T cells in healthy people across ages. TCRdb ran MiXCR on the 5' RACE reads and lists one entry per CDR3 protein. The sample includes about 560,000 distinct CDR3 sequences, roughly a quarter of them seen just once. The data were also submitted as part of a second study, on T cells of mothers and their children.

Sequencing was carried out using blood. All receptors derive from a boy younger than 10 in good health. CDR3s include the opening cysteine and the closing phenylalanine or tryptophan. A D gene is named only where the DNA matches it firmly. Only part of the rows carry a size: once, few, many, or a class if the clone is expanded.

. TRBJ2-5 TRBV2 14 . TGTGCCAGCAGCCCGGGGACTCAAGGGGAGACCCAGTACTTC CASSPGTQGETQYF
. TRBJ1-1 TRBV20-1 14 TRBD1 TGCAGTGCTATAAACAGGGGGGGTTCCCCTGGAGCTTTCTTT CSAINRGGSPGAFF
. TRBJ2-1 TRBV6-5 15 TRBD2 TGTGCCAGCAGTTACTCGAGTAGCGGGGCCACTGAGCAGTTCTTC CASSYSSSGATEQFF
. TRBJ1-1 TRBV20-1 17 . TGCAGTGCTAGAAAGTCAGGGCTGTTATCGGGGAACACTGAAGCTTTCTTT CSARKSGLLSGNTEAFF
. TRBJ2-2 TRBV6-5 13 . TGTGCCAGCAGTTACTGGGTATCAGGGGAGCTGTTTTTT CASSYWVSGELFF
few TRBJ2-3 TRBV29-1 12 TRBD2 TGCAGCGGTAGGCCGGGGGGAGATACGCAGTATTTT CSGRPGGDTQYF
. TRBJ1-4 TRBV7-9 15 . TGTGCCAGCAGCTTCACAGGGCCCGGCTATGAAAAACTGTTTTTT CASSFTGPGYEKLFF
. TRBJ2-7 TRBV6-5 15 . TGTGCCAGCAGTTACCGGTGGGACGGCTCCTACGAGCAGTACTTC CASSYRWDGSYEQYF
many TRBJ2-5 TRBV7-9 15 TRBD2 TGTGCCAGCAGCCCCACTACGGGGGGCCAAGAGACCCAGTACTTC CASSPTTGGQETQYF
. TRBJ2-1 TRBV4-3 16 TRBD2 TGCGCCAGCAGCCAAGATCCGGGAGGGGATTACAATGAGCAGTTCTTC CASSQDPGGDYNEQFF
few TRBJ2-6 TRBV2 16 . TGTGCCAGCAGGGTCAGGGCAAAGGCTGGGGCCAACGTCCTGACTTTC CASRVRAKAGANVLTF
. TRBJ2-7 TRBV7-9 15 . TGTGCCAGCAGCCAGCCCCAGGGCCCTGCCTACGAGCAGTACTTC CASSQPQGPAYEQYF
. TRBJ1-3 TRBV3-1 15 . TGTGCCAGCAGCCAAGCGGGGGCGGCTGGAAACACCATATATTTT CASSQAGAAGNTIYF
. TRBJ1-2 TRBV7-2 13 . TGTGCCAGCAGCTTAGGGGGCGCGGTGGGCTACACCTTC CASSLGGAVGYTF
. TRBJ2-3 TRBV2 16 TRBD2 TGCGCCAGCAGCGGACTAGCGGGGATAAGCACAGATACGCAGTATTTT CASSGLAGISTDTQYF
few TRBJ2-5 TRBV6-5 16 . TGTGCCAGCAGTTACTCCGGGTTGGCTAGCCAAGAGACCCAGTACTTC CASSYSGLASQETQYF
. TRBJ1-1 TRBV5-1 14 TRBD1 TGCGCCAGCAGCTTGCAGGGGGCTAAGACTGAAGCTTTCTTT CASSLQGAKTEAFF
. TRBJ1-1 TRBV20-1 13 TRBD1 TGCAGTGCTAACAAGGACAGGGTCGGTCGGGCTTTCTTT CSANKDRVGRAFF
. TRBJ2-2 TRBV24-1 12 . TGTGCCACCAGTGATAGGGTCGGGGAGCTGTTTTTT CATSDRVGELFF
few TRBJ2-1 TRBV7-6 17 TRBD2 TGTGCCAGCAGCTTAGGTCGGACTAGCGGTTTTTACAATGAGCAGTTCTTC CASSLGRTSGFYNEQFF
. TRBJ2-1 TRBV18 14 . TGTGCCAGCTCAGCCCGGGAGCAGGGCAATGAGCAGTTCTTC CASSAREQGNEQFF
. TRBJ1-1 TRBV20-1 15 . TGCAGTGCTAGAGGGGGGTCAGCCCCGAACACTGAAGCTTTCTTT CSARGGSAPNTEAFF
once TRBJ2-7 TRBV6-1 14 . TGTGCTAGCAGTGAAGAACCAACCCACTACGAGCAGTACTTC CASSEEPTHYEQYF
. TRBJ2-7 TRBV27 14 TRBD1 TGTGCCAGCAGTTCCGGGACAGGACTCCGCGAGCAGTACTTC CASSSGTGLREQYF
. TRBJ2-3 TRBV9 16 TRBD2 TGTGCCAGCAGCGTCTCACAAGCGGGGGGCACAGATACGCAGTATTTT CASSVSQAGGTDTQYF
. TRBJ2-4 TRBV20-1 14 . TGCAGTGCTAGAGATCTTGGCAGGGTGGACATTCAGTACTTC CSARDLGRVDIQYF
many TRBJ2-5 TRBV3-1 13 TRBD1 TGTGCCAGCAGCCGAACAGGGGACGAGACCCAGTACTTC CASSRTGDETQYF
few TRBJ2-7 TRBV7-6 15 TRBD1 TGTGCCAGCAGCACGAACCCTGGACAGGGTAGCGAGCAGTACTTC CASSTNPGQGSEQYF
few TRBJ2-1 TRBV10-1 15 TRBD1 TGCGCCAGCAGCCGGACAGGGGGCCTGAACAATGAGCAGTTCTTC CASSRTGGLNNEQFF
. TRBJ1-1 TRBV20-1 13 . TGCAGTGCCCTAACTCCAGGGAACACTGAAGCTTTCTTT CSALTPGNTEAFF
. TRBJ2-7 TRBV28 17 TRBD1 TGTGCCAGCAGTTCCAATCGCCCCCGGGACAGGGATTACGAGCAGTACTTC CASSSNRPRDRDYEQYF
. TRBJ2-5 TRBV7-8 11 . TGTGCCAGCAGCTTAGCACTAGCTCCGTACTTC CASSLALAPYF
few TRBJ1-4 TRBV30 12 . TGTGCCTGGGGCGGAGATGGAGAAAAACTGTTTTTT CAWGGDGEKLFF
few TRBJ1-2 TRBV2 14 TRBD1 TGTGCCAGCAGGGACAGGGGGCAACTCTATGGCTACACCTTC CASRDRGQLYGYTF
. TRBJ1-2 TRBV7-9 14 . TGTGCCAGCAGCGGAGTGGGTTCGGGAAGTGGCTACACCTTC CASSGVGSGSGYTF
. TRBJ1-5 TRBV18 15 . TGTGCCAGCTCACCGGGGGGCTCCGCGGGACAGCCCCAGCATTTT CASSPGGSAGQPQHF